A selection of T cell receptor beta chains follows, all from one sample in a study of OX40 agonist ivuxolimab in advanced cancers. Some clones are missing from TCRdb's copy, which holds only in-frame ones; the method was immunoSEQ multiplex PCR. The sample yields about 64,000 clones, 80% to 85% seen once. The sample here was CD4+ or CD8+ T cells sorted from blood, taken in a trial of the OX40 agonist ivuxolimab. The origin of the receptors is an adult with an advanced solid tumor such as melanoma, head and neck, liver or kidney cancer. The CDR3 runs from the conserved cysteine through the conserved F or W. The order of the fields is J gene, clone size, CDR3 length, D gene, V gene, CDR3 protein, CDR3 DNA. A D gene is named only where the DNA matches it firmly. Clone size is shown for a subset of rows, as once, few, many or a class of expanded clone.

J gene: TRBJ1-1; clone size: -; CDR3 length: 13; D gene: -; V gene: TRBV7-2; CDR3 protein: CASSLYMNTEAFF; CDR3 DNA: TGTGCCAGCAGCCTATACATGAACACTGAAGCTTTCTTT
J gene: TRBJ2-1; clone size: -; CDR3 length: 16; D gene: TRBD1; V gene: TRBV5-1; CDR3 protein: CASSLIASGQHNEQFF; CDR3 DNA: TGCGCCAGCAGCTTAATCGCTTCGGGACAGCACAATGAGCAGTTCTTC
J gene: TRBJ2-1; clone size: once; CDR3 length: 17; D gene: -; V gene: TRBV4-3; CDR3 protein: CASSQDGYGSSYNEQFF; CDR3 DNA: TGCGCCAGCAGCCAAGATGGATATGGGAGCTCCTACAATGAGCAGTTCTTC
J gene: TRBJ1-2; clone size: -; CDR3 length: 13; D gene: -; V gene: TRBV2; CDR3 protein: CASRQGGIRGYTF; CDR3 DNA: TGTGCCAGCAGACAGGGAGGAATAAGAGGCTACACCTTC
J gene: TRBJ2-7; clone size: -; CDR3 length: 16; D gene: -; V gene: TRBV5-1; CDR3 protein: CASSLVSSSIAYEQYF; CDR3 DNA: TGCGCCAGCAGCTTGGTGTCCAGCTCAATAGCCTACGAGCAGTACTTC
J gene: TRBJ2-7; clone size: -; CDR3 length: 14; D gene: -; V gene: TRBV6-1; CDR3 protein: CASSEGWGEDEQYF; CDR3 DNA: TGTGCCAGCAGTGAAGGGTGGGGCGAGGACGAGCAGTACTTC
J gene: TRBJ1-2; clone size: -; CDR3 length: 14; D gene: -; V gene: TRBV18; CDR3 protein: CASSPPAYRGGYTF; CDR3 DNA: TGTGCCAGCTCACCACCGGCTTATCGGGGTGGCTACACCTTC
J gene: TRBJ1-2; clone size: -; CDR3 length: 13; D gene: -; V gene: TRBV6-1; CDR3 protein: CASSEQNDYGYTF; CDR3 DNA: TGTGCCAGCAGTGAACAGAATGACTATGGCTACACCTTC
J gene: TRBJ2-1; clone size: few; CDR3 length: 14; D gene: -; V gene: TRBV7-3; CDR3 protein: CASSLGKGANEQFF; CDR3 DNA: TGTGCCAGCAGCTTAGGGAAGGGTGCCAATGAGCAGTTCTTC
J gene: TRBJ2-5; clone size: -; CDR3 length: 15; D gene: TRBD2; V gene: TRBV9; CDR3 protein: CASSAGGRGLETQYF; CDR3 DNA: TGTGCCAGCAGCGCGGGGGGTCGAGGCCTGGAGACCCAGTACTTC
J gene: TRBJ2-3; clone size: -; CDR3 length: 15; D gene: -; V gene: TRBV9; CDR3 protein: CASSVVSGATDTQYF; CDR3 DNA: TGTGCCAGCAGCGTAGTTTCAGGGGCTACAGATACGCAGTATTTT
J gene: TRBJ2-3; clone size: -; CDR3 length: 15; D gene: -; V gene: TRBV6-6; CDR3 protein: CASSSRPSSADTQYF; CDR3 DNA: TGTGCCAGCAGTTCCCGCCCTTCTAGCGCAGATACGCAGTATTTT
J gene: TRBJ1-5; clone size: -; CDR3 length: 16; D gene: TRBD1; V gene: TRBV6-1; CDR3 protein: CASSEDRGTSNQPQHF; CDR3 DNA: TGTGCCAGCAGTGAAGACAGGGGGACTAGCAATCAGCCCCAGCATTTT
J gene: TRBJ2-1; clone size: -; CDR3 length: 13; D gene: -; V gene: TRBV7-7; CDR3 protein: CASSDSSYNEQFF; CDR3 DNA: TGTGCCAGCAGCGACAGCTCCTACAATGAGCAGTTCTTC
J gene: TRBJ2-7; clone size: -; CDR3 length: 18; D gene: TRBD2; V gene: TRBV19; CDR3 protein: CASSIEASGRTISYEQYF; CDR3 DNA: TGTGCCAGTAGTATAGAGGCTAGCGGGAGGACCATTTCCTACGAGCAGTACTTC
J gene: TRBJ2-2; clone size: -; CDR3 length: 13; D gene: -; V gene: TRBV18; CDR3 protein: CASSPIQAGELFF; CDR3 DNA: TGTGCCAGCTCACCAATCCAGGCCGGGGAGCTGTTTTTT
J gene: TRBJ2-7; clone size: -; CDR3 length: 15; D gene: -; V gene: TRBV9; CDR3 protein: CASSVGEGLPYEQYF; CDR3 DNA: TGTGCCAGCAGCGTCGGGGAAGGGTTACCCTACGAGCAGTACTTC
J gene: TRBJ2-7; clone size: -; CDR3 length: 15; D gene: TRBD2; V gene: TRBV4-2; CDR3 protein: CASSLGSSGGYEQYF; CDR3 DNA: TGTGCCAGCAGCCTCGGGTCTAGCGGGGGTTACGAGCAGTACTTC
J gene: TRBJ1-2; clone size: -; CDR3 length: 14; D gene: -; V gene: TRBV19; CDR3 protein: CASSPMQGIDGYTF; CDR3 DNA: TGTGCCAGTAGTCCAATGCAGGGGATTGATGGCTACACCTTC
J gene: TRBJ1-2; clone size: -; CDR3 length: 14; D gene: TRBD1; V gene: TRBV18; CDR3 protein: CASSPPTGNYGYTF; CDR3 DNA: TGTGCCAGCTCACCGCCGACAGGGAACTATGGCTACACCTTC
J gene: TRBJ2-1; clone size: -; CDR3 length: 15; D gene: -; V gene: TRBV27; CDR3 protein: CASSYLAELYNEQFF; CDR3 DNA: TGTGCCAGCAGTTACTTAGCGGAACTCTACAATGAGCAGTTCTTC
J gene: TRBJ2-3; clone size: -; CDR3 length: 17; D gene: TRBD1; V gene: TRBV7-8; CDR3 protein: CASSPTGRVFSTDTQYF; CDR3 DNA: TGTGCCAGCAGCCCGACAGGGCGAGTGTTTTCGACAGATACGCAGTATTTT
J gene: TRBJ2-3; clone size: -; CDR3 length: 14; D gene: -; V gene: TRBV18; CDR3 protein: CASSPSRSTDTQYF; CDR3 DNA: TGTGCCAGCTCACCAAGTAGGAGCACAGATACGCAGTATTTT
J gene: TRBJ2-7; clone size: once; CDR3 length: 15; D gene: -; V gene: TRBV5-5; CDR3 protein: CASSLVQGISYEQYF; CDR3 DNA: TGTGCCAGCAGCTTGGTACAGGGCATCTCCTACGAGCAGTACTTC
J gene: TRBJ2-1; clone size: -; CDR3 length: 16; D gene: TRBD2; V gene: TRBV30; CDR3 protein: CAWSIGTSGNYNEQFF; CDR3 DNA: TGTGCCTGGAGTATAGGGACTAGCGGGAACTACAATGAGCAGTTCTTC
J gene: TRBJ1-5; clone size: -; CDR3 length: 13; D gene: -; V gene: TRBV7-9; CDR3 protein: CASSSRGEQPQHF; CDR3 DNA: TGTGCCAGCAGCTCGAGGGGGGAACAGCCCCAGCATTTT
J gene: TRBJ2-5; clone size: -; CDR3 length: 14; D gene: -; V gene: TRBV7-7; CDR3 protein: CASSPSGTQETQYF; CDR3 DNA: TGTGCCAGCAGCCCCTCCGGGACTCAAGAGACCCAGTACTTC
J gene: TRBJ1-5; clone size: few; CDR3 length: 14; D gene: -; V gene: TRBV9; CDR3 protein: CASSVGGPNQPQHF; CDR3 DNA: TGTGCCAGCAGCGTAGGGGGGCCCAATCAGCCCCAGCATTTT
J gene: TRBJ2-6; clone size: -; CDR3 length: 17; D gene: -; V gene: TRBV7-8; CDR3 protein: CASRPRGVASGANVLTF; CDR3 DNA: TGTGCCAGCAGGCCGAGGGGGGTAGCTAGCGGGGCCAACGTCCTGACTTTC
J gene: TRBJ2-1; clone size: -; CDR3 length: 16; D gene: -; V gene: TRBV6-1; CDR3 protein: CASSEGGTATYNEQFF; CDR3 DNA: TGTGCCAGCAGTGAAGGGGGTACAGCCACCTACAATGAGCAGTTCTTC
J gene: TRBJ1-1; clone size: -; CDR3 length: 13; D gene: -; V gene: TRBV7-9; CDR3 protein: CASSVYKNTEAFF; CDR3 DNA: TGTGCCAGCAGCGTCTACAAGAACACTGAAGCTTTCTTT
J gene: TRBJ2-3; clone size: -; CDR3 length: 16; D gene: TRBD1; V gene: TRBV28; CDR3 protein: CASSLMGQAHTDTQYF; CDR3 DNA: TGTGCCAGCAGTTTGATGGGACAGGCCCACACAGATACGCAGTATTTT
J gene: TRBJ1-6; clone size: -; CDR3 length: 15; D gene: -; V gene: TRBV7-2; CDR3 protein: CASSLVRTNNSPLHF; CDR3 DNA: TGTGCCAGCAGCTTAGTTCGGACGAACAATTCACCCCTCCACTTT
J gene: TRBJ2-3; clone size: once; CDR3 length: 15; D gene: TRBD1; V gene: TRBV6-6; CDR3 protein: CASQRGTGSTDTQYF; CDR3 DNA: TGTGCCAGCCAAAGGGGGACAGGGAGCACAGATACGCAGTATTTT
J gene: TRBJ2-7; clone size: -; CDR3 length: 14; D gene: TRBD1; V gene: TRBV30; CDR3 protein: CAWSVGTGPYEQYF; CDR3 DNA: TGTGCCTGGAGTGTAGGGACAGGACCCTACGAGCAGTACTTC
J gene: TRBJ1-6; clone size: -; CDR3 length: 12; D gene: TRBD1; V gene: TRBV4-2; CDR3 protein: CATGQGNSPLHF; CDR3 DNA: TGTGCCACGGGACAGGGAAATTCACCCCTCCACTTT
J gene: TRBJ1-3; clone size: -; CDR3 length: 14; D gene: TRBD1; V gene: TRBV19; CDR3 protein: CASIRTGSGNTIYF; CDR3 DNA: TGTGCCAGTATTAGGACAGGCTCTGGAAACACCATATATTTT
J gene: TRBJ1-2; clone size: -; CDR3 length: 14; D gene: TRBD1; V gene: TRBV11-2; CDR3 protein: CASSPRTGRGGYTF; CDR3 DNA: TGTGCCAGCAGCCCGCGGACAGGGAGGGGAGGCTACACCTTC
J gene: TRBJ2-3; clone size: -; CDR3 length: 15; D gene: TRBD2; V gene: TRBV5-4; CDR3 protein: CASSLSGRNTDTQYF; CDR3 DNA: TGTGCCAGCAGCTTGAGCGGGAGAAACACAGATACGCAGTATTTT
J gene: TRBJ1-4; clone size: medium-sized; CDR3 length: 12; D gene: -; V gene: TRBV7-8; CDR3 protein: CASSYGNEKLFF; CDR3 DNA: TGTGCCAGCAGCTACGGTAACGAAAAACTGTTTTTT
J gene: TRBJ1-1; clone size: -; CDR3 length: 15; D gene: -; V gene: TRBV29-1; CDR3 protein: CSGCSGWGMNTEAFF; CDR3 DNA: TGCAGCGGGTGCTCAGGGTGGGGGATGAACACTGAAGCTTTCTTT
J gene: TRBJ1-2; clone size: -; CDR3 length: 12; D gene: -; V gene: TRBV5-6; CDR3 protein: CASSLDGYGYTF; CDR3 DNA: TGTGCCAGCAGTCTTGACGGCTATGGCTACACCTTC
J gene: TRBJ1-6; clone size: -; CDR3 length: 16; D gene: -; V gene: TRBV4-1; CDR3 protein: CASSQGRGRNNSPLHF; CDR3 DNA: TGCGCCAGCAGCCAAGGGCGGGGACGGAATAATTCACCCCTCCACTTT
J gene: TRBJ2-1; clone size: -; CDR3 length: 14; D gene: -; V gene: TRBV6-5; CDR3 protein: CASHGGSSYNEQFF; CDR3 DNA: TGTGCCAGCCATGGGGGGAGCTCCTACAATGAGCAGTTCTTC
J gene: TRBJ2-2; clone size: -; CDR3 length: 16; D gene: -; V gene: TRBV18; CDR3 protein: CASSPQPMGDTGELFF; CDR3 DNA: TGTGCCAGCTCACCACAACCCATGGGGGACACCGGGGAGCTGTTTTTT
J gene: TRBJ1-2; clone size: -; CDR3 length: 14; D gene: -; V gene: TRBV19; CDR3 protein: CASSDTTANYGYTF; CDR3 DNA: TGTGCCAGTAGTGACACGACAGCTAACTATGGCTACACCTTC
J gene: TRBJ2-7; clone size: few; CDR3 length: 14; D gene: TRBD2; V gene: TRBV10-2; CDR3 protein: CASTEAGGQTEQYF; CDR3 DNA: TGCGCCAGCACGGAGGCGGGGGGGCAAACTGAGCAGTACTTC
J gene: TRBJ1-2; clone size: -; CDR3 length: 13; D gene: TRBD1; V gene: TRBV6-1; CDR3 protein: CASRLTGTGKANF; CDR3 DNA: TGTGCCAGCAGGTTAACCGGGACAGGGAAAGCCAACTTC
J gene: TRBJ2-7; clone size: -; CDR3 length: 14; D gene: -; V gene: TRBV5-1; CDR3 protein: CASSFSATSYEQYF; CDR3 DNA: TGCGCCAGCAGCTTTTCGGCCACCTCCTACGAGCAGTACTTC